The 10 T cell receptor beta chains below were found in one sample sequenced in a study of OX40 agonist ivuxolimab in advanced cancers. Data came from immunoSEQ multiplex PCR; TCRdb stores just in-frame clones and leaves some out. Seen here are tens of thousands of clones, about 87% observed once, and the top ten hold around 0.96%. This material consisted of CD4+ or CD8+ T cells sorted from blood, taken in a trial of the OX40 agonist ivuxolimab. Source of these receptors: an adult with an advanced solid tumor such as melanoma, head and neck, liver or kidney cancer.

The chain joins TRBV25-1 to TRBJ2-7; D is ambiguous. This CDR3 region has 14 residues. Per the germline V gene, CDR1 is MGHDK and CDR2 is SYGVNS. Trimming shortened V by 1 base and J by 1 base, and 8 bases separated the two germline ends. The CDR3 loop is CASSEWAGSYEQYF. The CDR3 DNA reads TGTGCCAGCAGTGAATGGGCAGGTTCCTACGAGCAGTACTTC.

The count of this clone is one. The DNA for the CDR3 is TGTGCCAGCAGCGTAGATGGCAGGGCGGAGCGAAATGGCTACACCTTC. Translation: CASSVDGRAERNGYTF. The chain uses TRBV9 and TRBJ1-2, with D perhaps matching TRBD1 (5 bases). The CDR3 extends over 16 amino acids. Trimming left V 0 bases short and J 6 bases short, with 18 bases between. Germline V gene sequence: CDR1 SGDLS, CDR2 YYNGEE.

The V and J genes are TRBV7-2 and TRBJ1-5, with 9 bases that match TRBD1. CDR3 length equals 16 residues. V lost 3 bases and J lost 0; bases outside the gene matches: 3. Germline CDR1 SGHTA, CDR2 FQGNSA. The CDR3 loop reads CASSLTGGYSNQPQHF. CDR3 nucleotide sequence: TGTGCCAGCAGCTTGACAGGGGGATATAGCAATCAGCCCCAGCATTTT.

A remark on this clone: At one end, the junction sequence differs from germline, possibly due to a read error. The CDR3 nucleotides are TGTGCCTGCAGTCTAAGGACAGGGGATAATTCACCCCTCCACTTT. Protein product: CACSLRTGDNSPLHF. This chain joins TRBV27 and TRBJ1-6; TRBD1 matches 9 bases. CDR1 and CDR2 from the germline V gene are MNHEY and SMNVEV (reference sequence). The CDR3 is made up of 15 amino acids.

The chain couples TRBV7-2 to TRBJ2-5; 10 nucleotides agree with TRBD1. J gave up 5 bases and V 5 bases, and 11 bases lay outside the gene matches. This CDR3 has 16 amino acids. Germline CDR1 SGHTA, CDR2 FQGNSA. Here the CDR3 DNA reads TGTGCCAGCAGCCCCAGAGGGACAGGGGCCAGGGAGACCCAGTACTTC. This sequence encodes CASSPRGTGARETQYF.

In this sample, this clone turned up a few times. The V and J genes are TRBV19 and TRBJ2-1; D is possibly TRBD2 (6 bases). The ends were cut back, 1 base at V and 9 bases at J, with 19 bases in the middle. Germline V gives CDR1 LNHDA, CDR2 SQIVND (reference sequence). The CDR3 has 16 residues. The CDR3 region is CASSIVGGRLMGEQFF. The DNA for the CDR3 is TGTGCCAGTAGTATAGTGGGGGGTCGATTGATGGGTGAGCAGTTCTTC. Drawing the rest from reference TRBV19 and TRBJ2-1, the complete variable domain is DGGITQSPKYLFRKEGQNVTLSCEQNLNHDAMYWYRQDPGQGLRLIYYSQIVNDFQKGDIAEGYSVSREKKESFPLTVTSAQKNPTAFYLCASSIVGGRLMGEQFFGPGTRLTVL.

This rearrangement joins TRBV11-2 to TRBJ2-7; D perhaps matches TRBD2 (6 bases). V was clipped by 2 bases and J by 6 bases, with 14 bases between them. Per the germline V gene, CDR1 is SGHAT and CDR2 is FQNNGV. This CDR3 has 14 amino acids. The CDR3 region is CASSLLAGLGEQYF. The CDR3 DNA sequence: TGTGCCAGCAGCTTACTGGCGGGGTTGGGCGAGCAGTACTTC.

This clone was picked up one time. The chain combines TRBV5-5 with TRBJ1-2; 7 positions agree with TRBD1. Germline lookup yields CDR1 SGHKS and CDR2 YYEKEE (reference sequence). The CDR3 sequence is 14 residues long. Trimming took 0 bases from V and 6 from J; bases not matched to a gene: 5. CDR3 protein: CASSLEGGGHGYTF. Written as DNA, the CDR3 is TGTGCCAGCAGCTTGGAGGGAGGGGGCCATGGCTACACCTTC.

Points on this clone: Other DNA sequences from this sample encode an identical CDR3 as well. The chain carries TRBV19 and TRBJ2-3, with unresolved D. CDR1 and CDR2 (germline): LNHDA, SQIVND (reference sequence). V lost 6 bases to trimming and J lost 4 bases, with 11 bases between them. The CDR3 is 13 residues long. The CDR3 DNA is TGTGCCAGTAGCCCCTTACACCCAGATACGCAGTATTTT. Protein product: CASSPLHPDTQYF.

The V call is TRBV19, the J call TRBJ2-3, with unresolved D. Germline-derived CDR1 and CDR2 are LNHDA and SQIVND (reference sequence). With 4 bases removed from V and 1 base from J, the gap between germline ends came to 12 bases. This CDR3 has 15 amino acids. CDR3 residues: CASSRQVGRTDTQYF. The CDR3 nucleotides are TGTGCCAGTAGTAGGCAGGTTGGACGCACAGATACGCAGTATTTT.